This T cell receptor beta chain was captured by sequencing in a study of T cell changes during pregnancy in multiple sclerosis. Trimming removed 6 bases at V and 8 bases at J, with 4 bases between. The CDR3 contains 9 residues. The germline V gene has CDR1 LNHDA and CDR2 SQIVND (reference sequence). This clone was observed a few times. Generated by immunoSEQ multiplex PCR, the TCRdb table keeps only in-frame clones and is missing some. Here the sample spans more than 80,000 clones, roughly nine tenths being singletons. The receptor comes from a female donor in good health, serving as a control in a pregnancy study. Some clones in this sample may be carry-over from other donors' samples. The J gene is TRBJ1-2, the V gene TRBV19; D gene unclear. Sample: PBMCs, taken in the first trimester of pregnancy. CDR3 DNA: TGTGCCAGTAGCAGGGGCTACACCTTC. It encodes CASSRGYTF. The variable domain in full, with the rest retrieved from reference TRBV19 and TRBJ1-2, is DGGITQSPKYLFRKEGQNVTLSCEQNLNHDAMYWYRQDPGQGLRLIYYSQIVNDFQKGDIAEGYSVSREKKESFPLTVTSAQKNPTAFYLCASSRGYTFGSGTRLTVV.